A selection of T cell receptor beta chains follows, all from one sample in a study of T cells in narcolepsy. Assay used: immunoSEQ multiplex PCR; TCRdb lists only in-frame clones, some missing. In the table there are tens of thousands of clones, around 82% of which are singletons. The sequencing sample was made of CD45RA- memory CD4+ T cells from PBMCs. All receptors derive from a human donor with narcolepsy. Both conserved end residues are trimmed from each CDR3.

v_call	j_call	cdr3_aa
TRBV5-1	TRBJ2-1	ASSEGTSGYNEQF
TRBV4-3	TRBJ2-1	ASSQDGYNEQF
TRBV28	TRBJ1-1	ASSQGGVATEAF
TRBV7-2	TRBJ1-2	ASSLAGGASAFYGYT
TRBV28	TRBJ1-4	ASSLIQGFEKLF
TRBV6-6	TRBJ1-1	ASSYSGNGGEV
TRBV6-5	TRBJ1-3	ASSYERSSGNTIY
TRBV6-5	TRBJ1-1	ASSQGLQQAF
TRBV28	TRBJ1-4	ASSSLHVTNEKLF
TRBV6-1	TRBJ2-3	ASSEVRLAGARDTQY
TRBV7-2	TRBJ2-1	ASSLDSEQF
TRBV27	TRBJ2-7	ASGYTYEQY
TRBV6-5	TRBJ2-7	ASSSGQGRSYEQY
TRBV4-2	TRBJ1-5	ASSQDIGGRQPQH
TRBV15	TRBJ1-1	ATTFTGGAGEAF
TRBV6-6	TRBJ2-3	ASSTRRGLRTDTQY
TRBV7-2	TRBJ1-5	ASSLDNQPQH
TRBV27	TRBJ1-2	ASRRQGAKGYGYT
TRBV10-3	TRBJ1-1	AIRNDRGTEAF
TRBV5-1	TRBJ2-1	ASSLGGADNEQF
TRBV4-2	TRBJ2-3	ASSQDRRDTQY
TRBV11-2	TRBJ1-1	ASSLQSSGTEAF
TRBV6-1	TRBJ2-6	ASRGGRAGANVLT
TRBV7-2	TRBJ1-1	ASSPRDWGNTEAF
TRBV2	TRBJ2-1	ASSGDWREQF
TRBV19	TRBJ2-2	ASSRTARGATGELF
TRBV6-5	TRBJ1-1	ASSYPQGGTEAF
TRBV7-2	TRBJ2-5	ASSLAQPQETQY